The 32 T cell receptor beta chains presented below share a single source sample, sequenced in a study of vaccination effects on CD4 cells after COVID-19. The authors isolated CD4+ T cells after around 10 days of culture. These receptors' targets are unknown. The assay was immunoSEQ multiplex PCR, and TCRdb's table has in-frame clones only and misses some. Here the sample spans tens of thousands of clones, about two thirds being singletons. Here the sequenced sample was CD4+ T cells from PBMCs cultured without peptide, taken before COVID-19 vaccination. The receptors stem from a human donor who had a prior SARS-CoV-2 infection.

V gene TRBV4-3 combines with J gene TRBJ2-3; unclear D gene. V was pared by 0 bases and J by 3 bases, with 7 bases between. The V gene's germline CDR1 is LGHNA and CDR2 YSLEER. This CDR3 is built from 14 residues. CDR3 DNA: TGCGCCAGCAGCCAAGATCGCCTGACAGATACGCAGTATTTT. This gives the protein CASSQDRLTDTQYF.

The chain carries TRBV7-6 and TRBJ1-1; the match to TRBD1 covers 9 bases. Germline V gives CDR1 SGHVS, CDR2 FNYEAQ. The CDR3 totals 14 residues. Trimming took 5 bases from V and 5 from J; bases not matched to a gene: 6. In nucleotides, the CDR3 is TGTGCCAGCAGCAACCGGGACAGGGTGACTGAAGCTTTCTTT. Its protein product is CASSNRDRVTEAFF.

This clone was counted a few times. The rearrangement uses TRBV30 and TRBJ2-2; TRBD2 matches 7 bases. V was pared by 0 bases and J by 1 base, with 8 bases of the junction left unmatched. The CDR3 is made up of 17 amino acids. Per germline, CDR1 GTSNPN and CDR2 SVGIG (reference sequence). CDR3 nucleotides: TGTGCCTGGAGTGTAGGGGCTAGCGGTTGGAACACCGGGGAGCTGTTTTTT. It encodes CAWSVGASGWNTGELFF. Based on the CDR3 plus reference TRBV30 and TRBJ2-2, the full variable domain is SQTIHQWPATLVQPVGSPLSLECTVEGTSNPNLYWYRQAAGRGLQLLFYSVGIGQISSEVPQNLSASRPQDRQFILSSKKLLLSDSGFYLCAWSVGASGWNTGELFFGEGSRLTVL.

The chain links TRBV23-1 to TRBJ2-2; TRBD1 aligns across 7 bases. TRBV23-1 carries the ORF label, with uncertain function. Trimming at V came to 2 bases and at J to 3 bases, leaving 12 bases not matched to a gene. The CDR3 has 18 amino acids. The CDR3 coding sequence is TGCGCCAGCAGTCAAAGCCTAGACAGGGTTTCGGACACCGGGGAGCTGTTTTTT. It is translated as CASSQSLDRVSDTGELFF.

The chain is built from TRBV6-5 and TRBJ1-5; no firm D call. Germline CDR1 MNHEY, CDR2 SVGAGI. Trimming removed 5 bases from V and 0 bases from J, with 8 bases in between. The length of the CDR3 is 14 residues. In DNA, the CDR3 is TGTGCCAGCAGTCGGACTGTTAGCAATCAGCCCCAGCATTTT. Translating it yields CASSRTVSNQPQHF.

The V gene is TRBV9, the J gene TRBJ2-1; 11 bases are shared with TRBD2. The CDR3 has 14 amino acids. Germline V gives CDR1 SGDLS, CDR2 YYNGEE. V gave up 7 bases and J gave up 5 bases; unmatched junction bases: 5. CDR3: CASSGTSGHNEQFF. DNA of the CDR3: TGTGCCAGCTCCGGGACTAGCGGACACAATGAGCAGTTCTTC.

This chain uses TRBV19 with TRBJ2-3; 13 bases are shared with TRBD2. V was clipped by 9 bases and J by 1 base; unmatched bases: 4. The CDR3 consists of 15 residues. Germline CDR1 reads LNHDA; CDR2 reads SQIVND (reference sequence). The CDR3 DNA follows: TGTGCCAGCCAAGGGACTAGCGGGGGCACAGATACGCAGTATTTT. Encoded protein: CASQGTSGGTDTQYF.

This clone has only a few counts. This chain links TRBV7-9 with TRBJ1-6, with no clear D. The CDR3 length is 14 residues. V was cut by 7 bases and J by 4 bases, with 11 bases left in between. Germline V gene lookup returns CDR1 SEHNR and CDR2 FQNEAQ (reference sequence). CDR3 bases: TGTGCCAGCAACCTGGAGCAGTATAATTCACCCCTCCACTTT. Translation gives CASNLEQYNSPLHF.

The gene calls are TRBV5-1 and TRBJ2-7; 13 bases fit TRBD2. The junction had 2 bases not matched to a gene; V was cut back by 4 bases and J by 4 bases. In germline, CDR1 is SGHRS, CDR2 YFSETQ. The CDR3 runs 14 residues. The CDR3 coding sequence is TGCGCCAGCAGCCGGACTAGCGGGAGTTACGAGCAGTACTTC. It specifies CASSRTSGSYEQYF.

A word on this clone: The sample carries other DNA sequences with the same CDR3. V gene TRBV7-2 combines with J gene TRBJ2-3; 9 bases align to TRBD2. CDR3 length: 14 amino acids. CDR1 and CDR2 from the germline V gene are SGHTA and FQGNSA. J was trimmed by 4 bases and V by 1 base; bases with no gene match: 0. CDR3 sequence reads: CASSLVAGADTQYF. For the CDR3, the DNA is TGTGCCAGCAGCTTAGTAGCGGGGGCAGATACGCAGTATTTT.

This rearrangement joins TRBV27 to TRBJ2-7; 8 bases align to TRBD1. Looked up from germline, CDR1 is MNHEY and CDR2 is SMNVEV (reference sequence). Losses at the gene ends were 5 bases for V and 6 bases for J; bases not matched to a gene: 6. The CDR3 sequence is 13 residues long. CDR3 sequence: CASSRTGYAEQYF. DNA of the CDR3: TGTGCCAGCAGTCGGACAGGGTATGCCGAGCAGTACTTC.

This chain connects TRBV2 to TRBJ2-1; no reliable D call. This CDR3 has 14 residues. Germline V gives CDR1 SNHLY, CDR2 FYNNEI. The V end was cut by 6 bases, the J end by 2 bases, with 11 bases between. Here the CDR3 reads CASRTRTTYNEQFF. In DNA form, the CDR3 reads TGTGCCAGCAGGACACGGACCACCTACAATGAGCAGTTCTTC.

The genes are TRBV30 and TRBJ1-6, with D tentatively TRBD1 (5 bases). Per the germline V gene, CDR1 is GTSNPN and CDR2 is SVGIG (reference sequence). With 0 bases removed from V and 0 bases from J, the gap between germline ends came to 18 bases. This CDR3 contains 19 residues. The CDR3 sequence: CAWSVSRGFHSSYNSPLHF. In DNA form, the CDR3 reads TGTGCCTGGAGTGTATCGCGGGGGTTCCATAGCTCCTATAATTCACCCCTCCACTTT.

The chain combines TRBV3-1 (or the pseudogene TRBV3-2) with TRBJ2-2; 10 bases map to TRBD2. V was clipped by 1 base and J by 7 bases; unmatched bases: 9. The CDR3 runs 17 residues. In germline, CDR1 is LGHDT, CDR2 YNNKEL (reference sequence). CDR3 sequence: CASSQVSLAGRGGELFF. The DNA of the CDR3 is TGTGCCAGCAGCCAAGTGTCACTAGCGGGGAGGGGCGGGGAGCTGTTTTTT.

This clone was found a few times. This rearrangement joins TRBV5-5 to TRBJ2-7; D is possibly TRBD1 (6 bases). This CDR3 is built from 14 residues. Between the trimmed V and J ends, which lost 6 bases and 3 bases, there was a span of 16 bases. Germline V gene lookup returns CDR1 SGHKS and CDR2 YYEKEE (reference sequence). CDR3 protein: CASIGTTTNYEQYF. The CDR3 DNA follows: TGTGCCAGCATCGGGACAACTACCAACTACGAGCAGTACTTC.

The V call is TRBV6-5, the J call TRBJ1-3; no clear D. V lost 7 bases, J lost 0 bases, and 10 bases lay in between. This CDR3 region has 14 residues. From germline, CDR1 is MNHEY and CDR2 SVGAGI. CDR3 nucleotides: TGTGCCAGCACTGGAACAGCCTCTGGAAACACCATATATTTT. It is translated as CASTGTASGNTIYF.

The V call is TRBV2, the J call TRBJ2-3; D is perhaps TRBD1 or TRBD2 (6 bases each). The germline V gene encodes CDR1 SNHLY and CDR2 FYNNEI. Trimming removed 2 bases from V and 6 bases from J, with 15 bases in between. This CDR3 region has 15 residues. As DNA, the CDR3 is TGTGCCAGCAGTGAATTGGGGGGCGATTTTGATACGCAGTATTTT. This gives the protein CASSELGGDFDTQYF.

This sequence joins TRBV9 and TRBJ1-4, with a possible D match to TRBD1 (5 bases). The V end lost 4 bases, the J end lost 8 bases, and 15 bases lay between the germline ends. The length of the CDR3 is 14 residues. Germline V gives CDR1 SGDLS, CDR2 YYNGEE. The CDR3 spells CASSSVGKGEKLFF. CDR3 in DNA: TGTGCCAGCAGCTCCGTGGGGAAGGGGGAAAAACTGTTTTTT.

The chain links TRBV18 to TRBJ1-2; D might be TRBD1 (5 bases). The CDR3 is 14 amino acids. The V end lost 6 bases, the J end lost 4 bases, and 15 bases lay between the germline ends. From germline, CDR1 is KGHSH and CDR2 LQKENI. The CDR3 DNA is TGTGCCAGCTCGCAAGGGCAGGGTTTCTATGGCTACACCTTC. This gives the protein CASSQGQGFYGYTF.

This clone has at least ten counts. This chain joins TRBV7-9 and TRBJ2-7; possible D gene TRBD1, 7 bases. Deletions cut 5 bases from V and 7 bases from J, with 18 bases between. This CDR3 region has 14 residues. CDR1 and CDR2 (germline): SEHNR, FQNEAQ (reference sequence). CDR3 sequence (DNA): TGTGCCAGCAGCCTTAACATTCCAGGGGGGGAGCAGTACTTC. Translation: CASSLNIPGGEQYF.

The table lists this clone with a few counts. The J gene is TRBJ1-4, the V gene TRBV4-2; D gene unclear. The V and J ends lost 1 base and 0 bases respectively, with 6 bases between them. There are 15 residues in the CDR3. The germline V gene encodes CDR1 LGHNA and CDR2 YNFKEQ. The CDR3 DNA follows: TGTGCCAGCAGCCAAGTAGCTGCAACTAATGAAAAACTGTTTTTT. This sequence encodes CASSQVAATNEKLFF.

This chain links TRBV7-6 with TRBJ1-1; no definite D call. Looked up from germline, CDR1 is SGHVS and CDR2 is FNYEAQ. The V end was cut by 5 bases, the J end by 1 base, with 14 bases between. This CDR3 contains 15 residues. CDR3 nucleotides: TGTGCCAGCAGCGACGGGTATGGTAAGAACACTGAAGCTTTCTTT. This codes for CASSDGYGKNTEAFF.

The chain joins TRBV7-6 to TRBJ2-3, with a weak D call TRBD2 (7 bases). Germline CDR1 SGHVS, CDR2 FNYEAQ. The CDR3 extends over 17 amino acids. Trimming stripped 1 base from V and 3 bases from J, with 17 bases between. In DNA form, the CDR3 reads TGTGCCAGCAGCTTAGAAGGGGGGAGGGCCGGTACAGATACGCAGTATTTT. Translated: CASSLEGGRAGTDTQYF.

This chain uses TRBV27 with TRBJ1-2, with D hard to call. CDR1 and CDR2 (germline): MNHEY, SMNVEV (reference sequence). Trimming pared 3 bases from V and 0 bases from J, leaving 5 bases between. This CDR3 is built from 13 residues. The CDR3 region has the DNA TGTGCCAGCAGTTTTTCTTCTAACTATGGCTACACCTTC. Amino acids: CASSFSSNYGYTF.

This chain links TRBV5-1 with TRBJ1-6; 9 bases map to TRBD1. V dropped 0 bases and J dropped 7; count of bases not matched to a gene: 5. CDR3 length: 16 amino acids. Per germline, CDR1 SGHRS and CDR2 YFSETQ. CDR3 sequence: CASSLARGQGNSPLHF. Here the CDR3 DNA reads TGCGCCAGCAGCTTGGCCCGGGGACAGGGCAATTCACCCCTCCACTTT. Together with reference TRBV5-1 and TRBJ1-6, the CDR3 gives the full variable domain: KAGVTQTPRYLIKTRGQQVTLSCSPISGHRSVSWYQQTPGQGLQFLFEYFSETQRNKGNFPGRFSGRQFSNSRSEMNVSTLELGDSALYLCASSLARGQGNSPLHFGNGTRLTVT.

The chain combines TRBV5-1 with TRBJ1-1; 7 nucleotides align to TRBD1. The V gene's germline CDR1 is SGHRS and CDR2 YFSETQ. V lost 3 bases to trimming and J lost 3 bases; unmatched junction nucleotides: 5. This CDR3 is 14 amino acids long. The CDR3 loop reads CASSSTRGYTEAFF. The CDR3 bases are TGCGCCAGCAGCTCAACCAGGGGGTACACTGAAGCTTTCTTT.

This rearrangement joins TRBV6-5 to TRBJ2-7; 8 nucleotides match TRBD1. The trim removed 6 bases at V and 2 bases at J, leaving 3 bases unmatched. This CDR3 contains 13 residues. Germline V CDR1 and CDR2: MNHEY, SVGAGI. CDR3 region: CASSPDRAYEQYF. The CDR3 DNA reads TGTGCCAGCAGCCCGGACAGGGCCTACGAGCAGTACTTC.

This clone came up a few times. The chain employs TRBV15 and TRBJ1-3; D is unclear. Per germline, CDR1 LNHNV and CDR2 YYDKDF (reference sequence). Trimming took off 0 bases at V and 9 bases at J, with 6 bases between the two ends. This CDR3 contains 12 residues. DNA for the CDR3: TGTGCCACCAGCAGAGATGATGGCACCATATATTTT. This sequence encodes CATSRDDGTIYF.

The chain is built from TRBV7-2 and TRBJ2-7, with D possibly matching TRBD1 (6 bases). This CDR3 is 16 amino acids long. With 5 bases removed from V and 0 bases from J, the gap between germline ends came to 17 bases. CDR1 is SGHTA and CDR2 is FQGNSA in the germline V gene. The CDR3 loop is CASSIKTGFRSYEQYF. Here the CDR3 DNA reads TGTGCCAGCAGCATTAAAACAGGGTTTCGCTCCTACGAGCAGTACTTC.

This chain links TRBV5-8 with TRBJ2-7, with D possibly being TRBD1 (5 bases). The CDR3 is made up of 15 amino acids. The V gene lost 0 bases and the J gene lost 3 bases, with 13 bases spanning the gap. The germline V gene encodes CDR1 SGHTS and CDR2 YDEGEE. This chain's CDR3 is CASSLGGARYYEQYF. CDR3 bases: TGTGCCAGCAGCTTGGGGGGCGCGAGGTACTACGAGCAGTACTTC.

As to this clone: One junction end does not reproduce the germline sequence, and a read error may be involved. Written as DNA, the CDR3 is TGCGTCAGCAATAGTCGACTTACTTCCTACGAGCAGTACTTC. Residues: CVSNSRLTSYEQYF. V usage is TRBV23-1 and J usage is TRBJ2-7; no reliable D call. TRBV23-1 falls under the ORF class, with uncertain function. This CDR3 region has 14 residues.

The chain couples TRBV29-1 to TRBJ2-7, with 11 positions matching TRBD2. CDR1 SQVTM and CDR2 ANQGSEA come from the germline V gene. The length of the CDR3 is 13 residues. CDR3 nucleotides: TGCAAAATCACTAGCGGGAGCTCCTACGAGCAGTACTTC. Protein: CKITSGSSYEQYF.